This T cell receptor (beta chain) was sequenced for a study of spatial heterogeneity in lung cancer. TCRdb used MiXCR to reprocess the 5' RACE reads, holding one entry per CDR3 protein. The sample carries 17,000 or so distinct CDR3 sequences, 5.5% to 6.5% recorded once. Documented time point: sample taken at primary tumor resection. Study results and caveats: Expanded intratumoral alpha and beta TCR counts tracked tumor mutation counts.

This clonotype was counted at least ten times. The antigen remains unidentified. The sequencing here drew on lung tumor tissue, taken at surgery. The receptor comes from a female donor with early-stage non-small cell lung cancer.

The CDR3 DNA is TGTGCCAGCAGCCTGACTAGCGGGAGCAATGAGCAGTTCTTC. Protein: CASSLTSGSNEQFF. The genes are TRBV11-3 and TRBJ2-1, with TRBD2 identical over 12 bases. After removal of 5 bases from V and 6 bases from J, the junction contained 2 bases not matched to a gene. The CDR3 has 14 amino acids. Germline V gene data show CDR1 as SGHNT and CDR2 as YENEEA.